This is a list of T cell receptor beta chains from one sample in a study of graft-versus-host responses after intestinal transplantation. Data came from immunoSEQ multiplex PCR; TCRdb stores just in-frame clones and leaves some out. The sample includes 95,000 to 110,000 clones, roughly 89% of them seen just once. No cognate antigen is known for these TCRs. The sample in question was unstimulated CD4+ T cells sorted from spleen or lymph node cells, obtained before transplant. These receptors were taken from a human donor who was the organ donor for an intestinal transplant. The CDR3 runs from the conserved cysteine through the conserved F or W. D genes are given only for firm matches. Only part of the rows carry a size: once, few, many, or a class if the clone is expanded.

abundance: NA; v_gene: TRBV9; j_gene: TRBJ1-2; d_gene: TRBD1; CDR3aa: CASSVGIQGTDYGYTF; CDR3nt: TGTGCCAGCAGCGTAGGGATACAGGGGACGGACTATGGCTACACCTTC
abundance: NA; v_gene: TRBV18; j_gene: TRBJ2-5; d_gene: TRBD1; CDR3aa: CASSPRLRTGVQETQYF; CDR3nt: TGTGCCAGCTCACCACGACTAAGGACAGGGGTCCAAGAGACCCAGTACTTC
abundance: NA; v_gene: TRBV18; j_gene: TRBJ2-1; d_gene: NA; CDR3aa: CASSPRESVKGQSYNEQFF; CDR3nt: TGTGCCAGCTCACCACGGGAATCAGTGAAGGGTCAATCCTACAATGAGCAGTTCTTC
abundance: NA; v_gene: TRBV7-2; j_gene: TRBJ2-1; d_gene: NA; CDR3aa: CASSPARSYNEQFF; CDR3nt: TGTGCCAGCAGCCCAGCCCGATCATACAATGAGCAGTTCTTC
abundance: NA; v_gene: TRBV6-5; j_gene: TRBJ1-5; d_gene: NA; CDR3aa: CASSYVGGNQPQHF; CDR3nt: TGTGCCAGCAGTTACGTTGGAGGGAATCAGCCCCAGCATTTT
abundance: NA; v_gene: TRBV27; j_gene: TRBJ1-2; d_gene: NA; CDR3aa: CASSPLGGERQDRGYTF; CDR3nt: TGTGCCAGCAGTCCATTGGGGGGGGAGAGACAGGATCGTGGCTACACCTTC
abundance: NA; v_gene: TRBV5-6; j_gene: TRBJ2-7; d_gene: NA; CDR3aa: CASSSLDRTYEQYF; CDR3nt: TGTGCCAGCAGCAGCCTTGACCGAACCTACGAGCAGTACTTC
abundance: few; v_gene: TRBV6-5; j_gene: TRBJ1-5; d_gene: NA; CDR3aa: CASSYSGQGNQPQHF; CDR3nt: TGTGCCAGCAGTTACTCGGGGCAGGGCAATCAGCCCCAGCATTTT
abundance: few; v_gene: TRBV27; j_gene: TRBJ1-6; d_gene: TRBD1; CDR3aa: CASSPGQGGSPLHF; CDR3nt: TGTGCCAGCAGTCCGGGACAGGGCGGATCACCCCTCCACTTT
abundance: NA; v_gene: TRBV5-1; j_gene: TRBJ1-5; d_gene: TRBD1; CDR3aa: CASSLPGGDQPQHF; CDR3nt: TGCGCCAGCAGCTTGCCAGGGGGCGATCAGCCCCAGCATTTT
abundance: NA; v_gene: TRBV6-6; j_gene: TRBJ2-7; d_gene: NA; CDR3aa: CASSYSWDFEQYF; CDR3nt: TGTGCCAGCAGTTACTCGTGGGACTTCGAGCAGTACTTC
abundance: NA; v_gene: TRBV18; j_gene: TRBJ1-3; d_gene: NA; CDR3aa: CASSPPYQATGNTIYF; CDR3nt: TGTGCCAGCTCACCACCGTACCAGGCAACTGGAAACACCATATATTTT
abundance: NA; v_gene: TRBV6-5; j_gene: TRBJ2-1; d_gene: NA; CDR3aa: CASSPPGFKQFF; CDR3nt: TGTGCCAGCAGTCCCCCAGGGTTCAAGCAGTTCTTC
abundance: NA; v_gene: TRBV30; j_gene: TRBJ1-5; d_gene: NA; CDR3aa: CAWSVKQSNQPQHF; CDR3nt: TGCGCCTGGAGTGTAAAACAGAGCAATCAGCCCCAGCATTTT
abundance: NA; v_gene: TRBV6-5; j_gene: TRBJ1-6; d_gene: TRBD1; CDR3aa: CASSYEAGGGSPLHF; CDR3nt: TGTGCCAGCAGTTACGAGGCAGGGGGTGGGTCACCCCTCCACTTT
abundance: NA; v_gene: TRBV4-1; j_gene: TRBJ2-3; d_gene: TRBD2; CDR3aa: CASSQDGSGVDTQYF; CDR3nt: TGCGCCAGCAGCCAAGACGGTAGCGGGGTAGATACGCAGTATTTT
abundance: few; v_gene: TRBV7-9; j_gene: TRBJ1-4; d_gene: NA; CDR3aa: CASSRPDRLNNEKLFF; CDR3nt: TGTGCCAGCAGCCGCCCAGACAGGCTGAATAATGAAAAACTGTTTTTT
abundance: NA; v_gene: TRBV5-4; j_gene: TRBJ2-7; d_gene: TRBD2; CDR3aa: CASSLAGGLYEQYF; CDR3nt: TGTGCCAGCAGCTTAGCGGGGGGGCTTTACGAGCAGTACTTC
abundance: once; v_gene: TRBV4-1; j_gene: TRBJ2-1; d_gene: TRBD2; CDR3aa: CASSQEIPSGRIYEQFF; CDR3nt: TGCGCCAGCAGCCAAGAGATTCCTAGCGGGAGGATTTATGAGCAGTTCTTC
abundance: NA; v_gene: TRBV28; j_gene: TRBJ2-6; d_gene: NA; CDR3aa: CASSFSGSGSGANVLTF; CDR3nt: TGTGCCAGCAGTTTTTCGGGGAGCGGCTCTGGGGCCAACGTCCTGACTTTC
abundance: NA; v_gene: TRBV6-5; j_gene: TRBJ1-1; d_gene: NA; CDR3aa: CASSGNTVNTEAFF; CDR3nt: TGTGCCAGCAGTGGAAACACAGTGAACACTGAAGCTTTCTTT
abundance: once; v_gene: TRBV9; j_gene: TRBJ2-1; d_gene: NA; CDR3aa: CASSAEGNSYNEQFF; CDR3nt: TGTGCCAGCAGCGCGGAGGGGAACTCCTACAATGAGCAGTTCTTC
abundance: NA; v_gene: TRBV6-5; j_gene: TRBJ1-5; d_gene: TRBD1; CDR3aa: CASSYPGTGDQPQHF; CDR3nt: TGTGCCAGCAGTTACCCTGGGACAGGGGACCAGCCCCAGCATTTT
abundance: NA; v_gene: TRBV19; j_gene: TRBJ2-3; d_gene: TRBD2; CDR3aa: CASSLAGVTDTQYF; CDR3nt: TGTGCCAGTAGTCTAGCGGGAGTCACAGATACGCAGTATTTT
abundance: NA; v_gene: TRBV6-1; j_gene: TRBJ2-3; d_gene: NA; CDR3aa: CASTHGGSHNQPQYF; CDR3nt: TGTGCCAGCACCCACGGTGGGTCGCACAATCAGCCCCAGTATTTT
abundance: NA; v_gene: TRBV5-5; j_gene: TRBJ2-7; d_gene: TRBD1; CDR3aa: CASSSRQGPTYEQYF; CDR3nt: TGTGCCAGCAGCTCTAGACAGGGGCCAACCTACGAGCAGTACTTC
abundance: NA; v_gene: TRBV6-5; j_gene: TRBJ2-5; d_gene: NA; CDR3aa: CASSYRSGETQYF; CDR3nt: TGTGCCAGCAGTTACAGGTCGGGAGAGACCCAGTACTTC
abundance: NA; v_gene: TRBV10-3; j_gene: TRBJ2-7; d_gene: NA; CDR3aa: CAISEIDEQYF; CDR3nt: TGTGCCATCAGTGAGATCGACGAGCAGTACTTC
abundance: NA; v_gene: TRBV6-1; j_gene: TRBJ2-1; d_gene: NA; CDR3aa: CASRGLASSYNEQFF; CDR3nt: TGTGCCAGCAGGGGTCTAGCGAGCTCCTACAATGAGCAGTTCTTC
abundance: once; v_gene: TRBV4-2; j_gene: TRBJ2-5; d_gene: TRBD1; CDR3aa: CASSLKGTGARETQYF; CDR3nt: TGTGCCAGCAGCCTAAAAGGGACAGGGGCTCGGGAGACCCAGTACTTC
abundance: NA; v_gene: TRBV6-5; j_gene: TRBJ2-7; d_gene: TRBD2; CDR3aa: CASGFLAVSSYEQYF; CDR3nt: TGTGCCAGCGGTTTCCTAGCGGTAAGCTCCTACGAGCAGTACTTC
abundance: NA; v_gene: TRBV6-6; j_gene: TRBJ2-1; d_gene: TRBD2; CDR3aa: CASSFRLAVNDEQFF; CDR3nt: TGTGCCAGCAGTTTCAGACTAGCGGTCAATGATGAGCAGTTCTTC
abundance: NA; v_gene: TRBV6-1; j_gene: TRBJ1-1; d_gene: NA; CDR3aa: CASSESAVNTEAFF; CDR3nt: TGTGCCAGCAGTGAATCTGCCGTGAACACTGAAGCTTTCTTT
abundance: NA; v_gene: TRBV28; j_gene: TRBJ2-7; d_gene: NA; CDR3aa: CASTSGAINSYEQYF; CDR3nt: TGTGCCAGCACCTCAGGGGCCATAAACTCCTACGAGCAGTACTTC
abundance: NA; v_gene: TRBV5-1; j_gene: TRBJ2-2; d_gene: TRBD1; CDR3aa: CASSLTGGETGELFF; CDR3nt: TGCGCCAGCAGCTTGACAGGGGGCGAAACCGGGGAGCTGTTTTTT
abundance: NA; v_gene: TRBV10-3; j_gene: TRBJ1-6; d_gene: TRBD1; CDR3aa: CASSKTGWISPLHF; CDR3nt: TGTGCCAGCAGCAAGACAGGGTGGATTTCACCCCTCCACTTT
abundance: NA; v_gene: TRBV6-5; j_gene: TRBJ1-5; d_gene: NA; CDR3aa: CASSTNSNQPQHF; CDR3nt: TGTGCCAGCAGTACTAACAGCAATCAGCCCCAGCATTTT
abundance: NA; v_gene: TRBV10-1; j_gene: TRBJ2-1; d_gene: NA; CDR3aa: CASILPLYNEQFF; CDR3nt: TGCGCCAGCATTCTCCCCCTCTACAATGAGCAGTTCTTC
abundance: NA; v_gene: TRBV28; j_gene: TRBJ1-2; d_gene: NA; CDR3aa: CASSPGTEYGYTF; CDR3nt: TGTGCCAGCAGTCCCGGGACCGAATATGGCTACACCTTC
abundance: once; v_gene: TRBV5-1; j_gene: TRBJ2-5; d_gene: TRBD2; CDR3aa: CASSLAGTSGRAGETQYF; CDR3nt: TGCGCCAGCAGCTTGGCCGGGACTAGCGGGAGGGCCGGAGAGACCCAGTACTTC
abundance: NA; v_gene: TRBV6-6; j_gene: TRBJ1-2; d_gene: NA; CDR3aa: CASSYSISNYGYTF; CDR3nt: TGTGCCAGCAGTTACTCAATCAGCAACTATGGCTACACCTTC
abundance: NA; v_gene: TRBV28; j_gene: TRBJ2-1; d_gene: NA; CDR3aa: CASSFQVPNEQFF; CDR3nt: TGTGCCAGCAGTTTTCAGGTCCCTAATGAGCAGTTCTTC
abundance: NA; v_gene: TRBV29-1; j_gene: TRBJ1-4; d_gene: NA; CDR3aa: CSVGDGRKEKLFF; CDR3nt: TGCAGCGTGGGGGACGGCCGTAAGGAAAAACTGTTTTTT
abundance: NA; v_gene: TRBV5-4; j_gene: TRBJ1-1; d_gene: NA; CDR3aa: CASSAQVMGLNTEAFF; CDR3nt: TGTGCCAGCAGCGCACAGGTTATGGGTCTGAACACTGAAGCTTTCTTT
abundance: NA; v_gene: TRBV5-4; j_gene: TRBJ2-7; d_gene: NA; CDR3aa: CASSYNQVAYEQYF; CDR3nt: TGTGCCAGCAGCTATAATCAGGTGGCCTACGAGCAGTACTTC
abundance: NA; v_gene: TRBV18; j_gene: TRBJ1-2; d_gene: TRBD1; CDR3aa: CASSPTVGTGVFGYTF; CDR3nt: TGTGCCAGCTCACCAACAGTGGGGACAGGGGTCTTTGGCTACACCTTC
abundance: NA; v_gene: TRBV18; j_gene: TRBJ1-6; d_gene: NA; CDR3aa: CASSPSQNRNSPLHF; CDR3nt: TGTGCCAGCTCACCTTCACAGAACAGGAATTCACCCCTCCACTTT
abundance: NA; v_gene: TRBV20-1; j_gene: TRBJ2-7; d_gene: NA; CDR3aa: CSAHPGLRYF; CDR3nt: TGCAGTGCCCACCCCGGGTTGAGGTACTTC
abundance: once; v_gene: TRBV5-1; j_gene: TRBJ2-6; d_gene: NA; CDR3aa: CASSRLGQPSGANVLTF; CDR3nt: TGCGCCAGCAGCAGATTAGGACAGCCTTCTGGGGCCAACGTCCTGACTTTC
abundance: NA; v_gene: TRBV11-1; j_gene: TRBJ2-7; d_gene: TRBD2; CDR3aa: CASSLLAGATYEQYF; CDR3nt: TGTGCCAGCAGCTTACTAGCGGGGGCAACCTACGAGCAGTACTTC
abundance: NA; v_gene: TRBV27; j_gene: TRBJ1-2; d_gene: TRBD1; CDR3aa: CASSSGQVF; CDR3nt: TGTGCCAGCAGTTCAGGACAGGTCTTC
abundance: once; v_gene: TRBV18; j_gene: TRBJ1-1; d_gene: NA; CDR3aa: CASSPTYGQKSEAFF; CDR3nt: TGTGCCAGCTCCCCAACCTACGGACAGAAGTCTGAAGCTTTCTTT
abundance: NA; v_gene: TRBV5-6; j_gene: TRBJ1-2; d_gene: NA; CDR3aa: CASSEPSGDYGYTF; CDR3nt: TGTGCCAGCAGCGAACCCTCCGGGGACTATGGCTACACCTTC